Below, 23 T cell receptor beta chains from the same sample are listed, as sequenced in a study of neoadjuvant nivolumab and ipilimumab in lung cancer. This table comes from immunoSEQ multiplex PCR, and its TCRdb copy is limited to in-frame clones, with some not included. The repertoire holds around 17,000 clones, 65% to 85% seen once, with 7% to 9% in the top ten. Material: tumor tissue, obtained after neoadjuvant nivolumab, alone or with ipilimumab, at or shortly before surgery. The receptors were sampled from an adult with non-small cell lung cancer.

Written as DNA, the CDR3 is TGTGCCAGCAGCTTAGAGGCGAACACTGAAGCTTTCTTT. It is translated as CASSLEANTEAFF. The V gene is TRBV7-2, the J gene TRBJ1-1; D remains unclear. This CDR3 contains 13 residues. Trimming took off 1 base at V and 1 base at J, with 4 bases between the two ends. Germline V gene data show CDR1 as SGHTA and CDR2 as FQGNSA.

This clone was observed a few times. The chain uses TRBV9 and TRBJ2-1; 9 bases fit TRBD1. Germline V gives CDR1 SGDLS, CDR2 YYNGEE. With V trimmed by 4 bases and J by 6 bases, 5 bases remained unmatched. The CDR3 covers 14 residues. CDR3 loop: CASSTRDRVNEQFF. The CDR3 DNA is TGTGCCAGCAGCACCCGGGACAGGGTCAATGAGCAGTTCTTC.

This clone was found a few times. The gene calls are TRBV5-4 and TRBJ1-2, with unresolved D. V shed 4 bases and J shed 1 base, with 14 bases lying between them. The CDR3 runs 15 residues. Germline values: CDR1 SGHNT, CDR2 YYREEE (reference sequence). The CDR3 is CASSPRGNNNYGYTF. In nucleotides, the CDR3 is TGTGCCAGCAGCCCGCGGGGAAATAATAACTATGGCTACACCTTC.

The CDR3 nucleotides read TGTGCCAGTGCCCTGGACAGGGGCACTGAAGCTTTCTTT. Protein product: CASALDRGTEAFF. The chain recombines TRBV19 with TRBJ1-1; TRBD1 matches at 9 bases. J gave up 4 bases and V 8 bases, and 5 bases lay outside the gene matches. CDR1 is LNHDA and CDR2 is SQIVND in the germline V gene (reference sequence). This CDR3 is built from 13 residues.

This chain links TRBV6-4 with TRBJ1-6; D remains unclear. The germline V gene has CDR1 MRHNA and CDR2 SNTAGT. The CDR3 length is 15 residues. V was pared by 6 bases and J by 0 bases, with 9 bases between. The CDR3 region is CASSPMSSYNSPLHF. CDR3 nucleotides: TGTGCCAGCAGCCCCATGAGCTCCTATAATTCACCCCTCCACTTT.

This clone has a handful of counts. The chain carries TRBV7-2 and TRBJ2-1; 8 nucleotides line up with TRBD2. This CDR3 has 15 amino acids. Per the germline V gene, CDR1 is SGHTA and CDR2 is FQGNSA. Losses at the gene ends were 6 bases for V and 5 bases for J; bases not matched to a gene: 9. CDR3 sequence: CASRHGGGGNNEQFF. CDR3 in DNA: TGTGCCAGCAGGCACGGGGGCGGGGGGAACAATGAGCAGTTCTTC. Full variable domain (missing parts from reference TRBV7-2 and TRBJ2-1): GAGVSQSPSNKVTEKGKDVELRCDPISGHTALYWYRQSLGQGLEFLIYFQGNSAPDKSGLPSDRFSAERTGGSVSTLTIQRTQQEDSAVYLCASRHGGGGNNEQFFGPGTRLTVL.

The chain recombines TRBV7-3 with TRBJ2-3; D ambiguous. The CDR3 spans 13 residues. Trimming pared 5 bases from V and 1 base from J, leaving 7 bases between. The V gene's germline CDR1 is SGHTA and CDR2 FQGTGA. The CDR3 DNA sequence: TGTGCCAGCAGCCTAAAAGGCACAGATACGCAGTATTTT. It encodes CASSLKGTDTQYF.

The chain combines TRBV6-6 with TRBJ1-2, with D possibly TRBD1 on 6 matching bases. The ends were cut back, 4 bases at V and 0 bases at J, with 9 bases in the middle. This CDR3 spans 14 amino acids. The germline CDR1 and CDR2 sequences are MNHNY and SVGAGI (reference sequence). The CDR3 reads CASSFGQSNYGYTF. CDR3 DNA: TGTGCCAGCAGTTTCGGACAGTCTAACTATGGCTACACCTTC.

This clone was seen just once. The chain links TRBV6-5 to TRBJ2-2; D ambiguous. The CDR3 loop spans 13 amino acids. CDR1 is MNHEY and CDR2 is SVGAGI in the germline V gene. Trimming removed 4 bases at V and 4 bases at J, with 7 bases between. This chain's CDR3 is CASSSPGTGELFF. The CDR3 region has the DNA TGTGCCAGCAGTTCCCCTGGCACCGGGGAGCTGTTTTTT.

V and J are TRBV5-1 and TRBJ2-5; D is undetermined. The V gene lost 2 bases and the J gene lost 5 bases, with 4 bases spanning the gap. CDR3 length: 11 amino acids. The germline V gene has CDR1 SGHRS and CDR2 YFSETQ. The CDR3 DNA is TGCGCCAGCAGCTTCGACGAGACCCAGTACTTC. Translating gives CASSFDETQYF.

The CDR3 spells CASSLDTGIEQFF. The DNA for the CDR3 is TGTGCCAGCAGCTTAGATACTGGGATTGAGCAGTTCTTC. The chain links TRBV7-2 to TRBJ2-1; D remains unclear. The V end lost 1 base, the J end lost 9 bases, and 10 bases lay between the germline ends. The CDR3 covers 13 residues. Germline assignment: CDR1 SGHTA and CDR2 FQGNSA.

This clone has a single count. This chain joins TRBV5-5 and TRBJ2-1; 8 bases are shared with TRBD1. CDR3 size: 15 residues. CDR1 and CDR2 from the germline V gene are SGHKS and YYEKEE (reference sequence). The V gene end was trimmed by 4 bases and the J gene end by 0 bases; junction bases not matched to a gene: 3. The CDR3 loop reads CASSPGQVSYNEQFF. In DNA, the CDR3 is TGTGCCAGCAGCCCGGGACAGGTCTCCTACAATGAGCAGTTCTTC.

The rearrangement links TRBV5-1 to TRBJ2-7; 7 bases match TRBD1. CDR3 length: 15 amino acids. Per the germline V gene, CDR1 is SGHRS and CDR2 is YFSETQ. Trimming took 4 bases from V and 1 from J; bases not matched to a gene: 8. The DNA for the CDR3 is TGCGCCAGCAGCGTGACGACAGGGTCATCCTACGAGCAGTACTTC. It encodes CASSVTTGSSYEQYF.

This rearrangement joins TRBV11-3 to TRBJ2-5; TRBD2 agrees at 8 bases. Germline trimming cut 5 bases from V and 2 bases from J; bases unmatched to any gene: 13. The CDR3 is made up of 17 amino acids. Germline V CDR1 and CDR2: SGHNT, YENEEA. CDR3 DNA sequence: TGTGCCAGCAGCGCCCTAACGGGGGGGCCGGGACAAGAGACCCAGTACTTC. Its protein is CASSALTGGPGQETQYF.

This chain uses TRBV18 with TRBJ1-2; unclear D gene. Germline values: CDR1 KGHSH, CDR2 LQKENI. V gave up 3 bases and J gave up 4 bases, with 21 bases separating them. This CDR3 is 17 amino acids long. The CDR3 DNA follows: TGTGCCAGCTCACCCTCTGAGTCCAGACCCCCAATCTATGGCTACACCTTC. Translating it yields CASSPSESRPPIYGYTF.

This clone showed up just a few times. The chain carries TRBV28 and TRBJ1-1; D call uncertain. Deletions cut 4 bases from V and 3 bases from J, with 15 bases between. The CDR3 sequence is 15 residues long. Germline CDR1 and CDR2: MDHEN and SYDVKM. The CDR3 spells CASSWAEVSDTEAFF. In nucleotides, the CDR3 is TGTGCCAGCAGTTGGGCCGAGGTATCGGACACTGAAGCTTTCTTT.

The V gene is TRBV6-5, the J gene TRBJ2-1; TRBD2 is a possible D gene (6 bases). Germline V gene lookup returns CDR1 MNHEY and CDR2 SVGAGI. The CDR3 is made up of 11 amino acids. V was pared by 6 bases and J by 12 bases, with 12 bases between. CDR3 residues: CASSQREAQFF. In DNA form, the CDR3 reads TGTGCCAGCAGCCAAAGGGAGGCGCAGTTCTTC.

The chain has TRBV9 and TRBJ2-5; D assignment may be TRBD1 or TRBD2 (6 bases each). The germline CDR1 and CDR2 sequences are SGDLS and YYNGEE. The CDR3 is 14 residues long. V gave up 3 bases and J gave up 1 base, with 10 bases separating them. This chain's CDR3 is CASSAGAFQETQYF. The CDR3 bases are TGTGCCAGCAGCGCGGGGGCGTTCCAAGAGACCCAGTACTTC.

In this sample, this clone turned up once. The J gene is TRBJ2-4, the V gene TRBV6-1; perhaps TRBD2 as D (7 bases). This CDR3 comprises 14 residues. The V end was cut by 2 bases, the J end by 8 bases, with 13 bases between. Germline V gene data show CDR1 as MNHNS and CDR2 as SASEGT. CDR3 region: CASSEWGGGDIQYF. The CDR3 DNA sequence: TGTGCCAGCAGTGAATGGGGGGGCGGGGACATTCAGTACTTC.

The chain uses TRBV5-1 and TRBJ2-7, with a weak D call TRBD1 (5 bases). CDR3 size: 15 residues. V lost 5 bases, J lost 7 bases, and 22 bases lay in between. The germline gives CDR1 SGHRS, CDR2 YFSETQ. The CDR3 DNA reads as TGCGCCAGCAGTTCCAGGCAGGGCCAAACCCGGGAGCAGTACTTC. It specifies CASSSRQGQTREQYF. The whole variable domain, remainder taken from reference TRBV5-1 and TRBJ2-7, is KAGVTQTPRYLIKTRGQQVTLSCSPISGHRSVSWYQQTPGQGLQFLFEYFSETQRNKGNFPGRFSGRQFSNSRSEMNVSTLELGDSALYLCASSSRQGQTREQYFGPGTRLTVT.

The chain carries TRBV4-1 and TRBJ2-3, with a tentative D call TRBD2 (6 bases). Deletions cut 0 bases from V and 0 bases from J, with 16 bases between. In germline, CDR1 is MGHRA, CDR2 YSYEKL. There are 18 residues in the CDR3. CDR3 nucleotides: TGCGCCAGCAGCCAAGAGAGGGGCATGGGGGGTAGCACAGATACGCAGTATTTT. Residues: CASSQERGMGGSTDTQYF.

The chain has TRBV5-4 and TRBJ2-3; the match to TRBD1 covers 7 bases. Trimming at V came to 10 bases and at J to 2 bases, leaving 10 bases not matched to a gene. CDR3 size: 14 residues. From germline, CDR1 is SGHNT and CDR2 YYREEE (reference sequence). CDR3 sequence: CAGKQGPYTDTQYF. For the CDR3, the DNA is TGTGCCGGCAAACAGGGGCCCTACACAGATACGCAGTATTTT.

V and J are TRBV5-1 and TRBJ2-5, with TRBD1 as a possible D gene (5 bases). Germline assignment: CDR1 SGHRS and CDR2 YFSETQ. Between the trimmed V and J ends, which lost 4 bases and 3 bases, there was a span of 16 bases. The CDR3 is made up of 15 amino acids. The CDR3 DNA is TGCGCCAGCAGCCATCAGCGAGAAGGGGAAGAGACCCAGTACTTC. It encodes CASSHQREGEETQYF.